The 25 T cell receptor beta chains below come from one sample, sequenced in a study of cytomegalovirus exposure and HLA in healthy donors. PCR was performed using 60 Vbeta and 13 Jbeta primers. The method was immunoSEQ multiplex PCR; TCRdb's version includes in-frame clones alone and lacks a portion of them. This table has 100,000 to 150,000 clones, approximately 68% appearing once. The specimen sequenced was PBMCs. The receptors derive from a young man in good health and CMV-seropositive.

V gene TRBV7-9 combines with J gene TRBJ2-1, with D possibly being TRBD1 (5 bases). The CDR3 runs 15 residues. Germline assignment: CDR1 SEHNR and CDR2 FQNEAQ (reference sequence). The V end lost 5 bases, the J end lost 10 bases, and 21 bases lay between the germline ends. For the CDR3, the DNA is TGTGCCAGCAGCCCCCCGGGTGGGGAAGCAGGGGAGCAGTTCTTC. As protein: CASSPPGGEAGEQFF.

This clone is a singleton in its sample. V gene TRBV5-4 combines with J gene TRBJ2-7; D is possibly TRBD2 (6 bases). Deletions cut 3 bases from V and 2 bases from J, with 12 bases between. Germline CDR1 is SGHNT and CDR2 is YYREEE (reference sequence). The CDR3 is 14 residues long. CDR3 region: CASSSGLITYEQYF. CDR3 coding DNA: TGTGCCAGCAGCTCGGGACTTATAACCTACGAGCAGTACTTC.

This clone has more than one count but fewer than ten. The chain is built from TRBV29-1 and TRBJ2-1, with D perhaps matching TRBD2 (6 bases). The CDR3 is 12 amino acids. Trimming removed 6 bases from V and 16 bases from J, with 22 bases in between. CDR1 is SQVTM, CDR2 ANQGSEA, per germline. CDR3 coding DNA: TGCAGCGTCTCCGTGAGCGGGTGGCTAACCTTCTTC. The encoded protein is CSVSVSGWLTFF.

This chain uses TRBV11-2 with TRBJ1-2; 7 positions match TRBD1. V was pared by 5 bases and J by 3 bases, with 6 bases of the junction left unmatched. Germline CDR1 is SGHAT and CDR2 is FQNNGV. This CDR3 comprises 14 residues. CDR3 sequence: CASSPGQTHYGYTF. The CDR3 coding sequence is TGTGCCAGCAGCCCGGGACAGACTCACTATGGCTACACCTTC.

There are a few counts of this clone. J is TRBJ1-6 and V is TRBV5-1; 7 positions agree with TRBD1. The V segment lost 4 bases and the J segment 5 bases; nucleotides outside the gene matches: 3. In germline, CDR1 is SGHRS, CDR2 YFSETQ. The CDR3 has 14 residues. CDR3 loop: CASSIDRDNSPLHF. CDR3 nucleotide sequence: TGCGCCAGCAGCATTGACAGGGATAATTCACCCCTCCACTTT.

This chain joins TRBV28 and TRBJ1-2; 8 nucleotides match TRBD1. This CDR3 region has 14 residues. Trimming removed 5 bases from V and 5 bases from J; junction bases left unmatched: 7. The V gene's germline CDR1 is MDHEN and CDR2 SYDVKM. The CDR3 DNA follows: TGTGCCAGCAGTCGGACAGGGCAAGGGTATGGCTACACCTTC. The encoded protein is CASSRTGQGYGYTF.

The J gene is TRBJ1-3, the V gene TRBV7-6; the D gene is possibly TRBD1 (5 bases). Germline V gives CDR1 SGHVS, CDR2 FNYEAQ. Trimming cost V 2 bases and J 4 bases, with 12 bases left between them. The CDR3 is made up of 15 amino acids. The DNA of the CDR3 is TGTGCCAGCAGCTTATTTGACAGAAAGGGAAACACCATATATTTT. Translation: CASSLFDRKGNTIYF.

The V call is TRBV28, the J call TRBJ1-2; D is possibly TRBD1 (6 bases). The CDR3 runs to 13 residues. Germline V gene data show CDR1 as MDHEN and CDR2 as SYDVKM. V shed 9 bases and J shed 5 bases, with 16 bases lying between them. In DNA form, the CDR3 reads TGTGCCAGTGTTTCCGGGACACTGTATGGCTACACCTTC. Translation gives CASVSGTLYGYTF.

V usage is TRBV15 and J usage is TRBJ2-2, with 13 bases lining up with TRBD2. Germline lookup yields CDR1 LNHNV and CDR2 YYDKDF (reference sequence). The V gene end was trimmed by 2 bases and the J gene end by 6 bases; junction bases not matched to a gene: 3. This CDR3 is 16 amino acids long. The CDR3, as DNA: TGTGCCACCAGCAGACCGGGACTAGCGGGACCCGGGGAGCTGTTTTTT. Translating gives CATSRPGLAGPGELFF.

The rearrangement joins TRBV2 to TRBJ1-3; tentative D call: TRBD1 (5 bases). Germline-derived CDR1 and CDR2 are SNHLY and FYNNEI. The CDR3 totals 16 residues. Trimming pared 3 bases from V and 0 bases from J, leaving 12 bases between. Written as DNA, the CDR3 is TGTGCCAGCAGTGACCAGCAGGGAAGCTCTGGAAACACCATATATTTT. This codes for CASSDQQGSSGNTIYF.

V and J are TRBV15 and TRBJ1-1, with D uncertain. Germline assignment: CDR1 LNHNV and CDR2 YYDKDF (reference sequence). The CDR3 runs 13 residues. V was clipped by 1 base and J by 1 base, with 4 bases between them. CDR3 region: CATSRAWNTEAFF. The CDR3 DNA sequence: TGTGCCACCAGCAGAGCGTGGAACACTGAAGCTTTCTTT.

CDR3 region: CASSAGTGEWNTEAFF. In DNA, the CDR3 is TGTGCCAGCAGCGCCGGGACAGGGGAATGGAACACTGAAGCTTTCTTT. J is TRBJ1-1 and V is TRBV5-8; TRBD1 matches 10 bases. The V segment lost 4 bases and the J segment 1 base; nucleotides outside the gene matches: 7. CDR3 size: 16 residues. Germline V CDR1 and CDR2: SGHTS, YDEGEE. The complete variable domain, with remaining parts taken from reference TRBV5-8 and TRBJ1-1, reads EAGVTQSPTHLIKTRGQQATLRCSPISGHTSVYWYQQALGLGLQFLLWYDEGEERNRGNFPPRFSGRQFPNYSSELNVNALELEDSALYLCASSAGTGEWNTEAFFGQGTRLTVV.

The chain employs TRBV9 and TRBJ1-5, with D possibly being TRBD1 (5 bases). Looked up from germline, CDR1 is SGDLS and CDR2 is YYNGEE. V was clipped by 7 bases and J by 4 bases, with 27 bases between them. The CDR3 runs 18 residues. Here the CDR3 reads CASPSVFWGVPRNQPQHF. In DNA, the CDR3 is TGTGCCAGCCCCAGCGTATTTTGGGGGGTCCCGAGAAATCAGCCCCAGCATTTT.

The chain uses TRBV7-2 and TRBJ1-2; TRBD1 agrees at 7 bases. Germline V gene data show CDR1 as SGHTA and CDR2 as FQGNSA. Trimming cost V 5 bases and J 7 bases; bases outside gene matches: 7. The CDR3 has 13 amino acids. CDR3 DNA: TGTGCCAGCAGCATTCGACAGGGTGCTGGCTACACCTTC. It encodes CASSIRQGAGYTF.

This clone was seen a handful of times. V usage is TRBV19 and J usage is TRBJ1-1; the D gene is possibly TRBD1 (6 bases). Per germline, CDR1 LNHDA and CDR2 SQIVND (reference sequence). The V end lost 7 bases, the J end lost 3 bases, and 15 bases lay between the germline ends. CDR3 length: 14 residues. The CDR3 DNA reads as TGTGCCAGTACCTCGACAGGTTGGGACACTGAAGCTTTCTTT. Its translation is CASTSTGWDTEAFF. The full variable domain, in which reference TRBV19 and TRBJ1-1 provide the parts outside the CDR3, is DGGITQSPKYLFRKEGQNVTLSCEQNLNHDAMYWYRQDPGQGLRLIYYSQIVNDFQKGDIAEGYSVSREKKESFPLTVTSAQKNPTAFYLCASTSTGWDTEAFFGQGTRLTVV.

The CDR3 region is CASGSEGYNEQFF. CDR3 nucleotide sequence: TGTGCCAGCGGCTCTGAGGGCTACAATGAGCAGTTCTTC. This chain uses TRBV7-3 with TRBJ2-1, with D tentatively TRBD2 (5 bases). Trimming shortened V by 8 bases and J by 3 bases, and 11 bases separated the two germline ends. Germline V CDR1 and CDR2: SGHTA, FQGTGA. The CDR3 is 13 residues long.

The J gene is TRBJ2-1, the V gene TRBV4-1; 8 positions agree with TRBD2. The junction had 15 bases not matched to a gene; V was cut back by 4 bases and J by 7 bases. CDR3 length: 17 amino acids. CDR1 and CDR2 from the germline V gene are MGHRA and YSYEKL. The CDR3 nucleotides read TGCGCCAGCAGCCGATTTGGGATACAGCGGGAGAAAAATGAGCAGTTCTTC. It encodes CASSRFGIQREKNEQFF.

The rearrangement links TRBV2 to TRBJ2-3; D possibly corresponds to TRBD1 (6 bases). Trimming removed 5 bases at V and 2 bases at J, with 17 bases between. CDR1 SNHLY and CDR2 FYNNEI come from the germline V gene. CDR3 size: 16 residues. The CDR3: CASSPYSTGNTDTQYF. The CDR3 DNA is TGTGCCAGCAGTCCATATAGCACAGGGAACACAGATACGCAGTATTTT.

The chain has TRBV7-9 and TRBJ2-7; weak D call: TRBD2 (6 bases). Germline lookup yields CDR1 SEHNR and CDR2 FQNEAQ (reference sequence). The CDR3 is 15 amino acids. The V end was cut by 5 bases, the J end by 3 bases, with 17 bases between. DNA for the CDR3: TGTGCCAGCAGCGCGATCACCGGGACTCTCTACGAGCAGTACTTC. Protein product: CASSAITGTLYEQYF. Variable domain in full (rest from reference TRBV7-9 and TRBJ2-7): DTGVSQNPRHKITKRGQNVTFRCDPISEHNRLYWYRQTLGQGPEFLTYFQNEAQLEKSRLLSDRFSAERPKGSFSTLEIQRTEQGDSAMYLCASSAITGTLYEQYFGPGTRLTVT.

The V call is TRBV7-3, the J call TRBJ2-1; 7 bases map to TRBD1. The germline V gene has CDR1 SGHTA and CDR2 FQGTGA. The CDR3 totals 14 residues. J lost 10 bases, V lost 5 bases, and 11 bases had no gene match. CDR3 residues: CASSPRGRQGEQFF. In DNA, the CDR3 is TGTGCCAGCAGCCCCAGAGGGAGACAGGGAGAGCAGTTCTTC.

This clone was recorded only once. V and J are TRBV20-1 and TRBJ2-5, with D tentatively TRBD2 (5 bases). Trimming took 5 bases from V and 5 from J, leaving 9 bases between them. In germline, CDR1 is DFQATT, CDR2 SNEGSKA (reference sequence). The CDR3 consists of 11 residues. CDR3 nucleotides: TGCAGTGCTCGAACGGGGGAGACCCAGTACTTC. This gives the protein CSARTGETQYF.

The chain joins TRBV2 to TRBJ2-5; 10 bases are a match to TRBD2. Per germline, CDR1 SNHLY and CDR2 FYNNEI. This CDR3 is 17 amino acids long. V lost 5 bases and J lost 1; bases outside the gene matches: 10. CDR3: CASSSLAGTSAQETQYF. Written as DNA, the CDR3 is TGTGCCAGCAGTTCCCTTGCCGGGACTAGCGCCCAAGAGACCCAGTACTTC.

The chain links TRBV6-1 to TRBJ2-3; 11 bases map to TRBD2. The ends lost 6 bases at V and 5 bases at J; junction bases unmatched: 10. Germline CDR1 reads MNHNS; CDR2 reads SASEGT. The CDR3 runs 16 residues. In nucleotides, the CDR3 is TGTGCCAGCAGAGAAACCGGGACTAGCGGTTTAGATACGCAGTATTTT. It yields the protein CASRETGTSGLDTQYF.

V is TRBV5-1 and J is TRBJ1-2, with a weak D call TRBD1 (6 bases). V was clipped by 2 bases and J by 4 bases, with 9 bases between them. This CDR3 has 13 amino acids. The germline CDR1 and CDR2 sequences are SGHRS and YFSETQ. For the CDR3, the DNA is TGCGCCAGCAGCTTTCGGGACACCTATGGCTACACCTTC. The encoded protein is CASSFRDTYGYTF.

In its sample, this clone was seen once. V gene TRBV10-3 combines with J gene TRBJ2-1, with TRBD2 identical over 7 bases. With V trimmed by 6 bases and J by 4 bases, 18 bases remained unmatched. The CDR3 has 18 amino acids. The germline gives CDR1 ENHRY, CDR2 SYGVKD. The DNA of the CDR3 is TGTGCCATCAGCACCCTATTGGGGGGGTTGGGTTCTTACAATGAGCAGTTCTTC. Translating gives CAISTLLGGLGSYNEQFF.